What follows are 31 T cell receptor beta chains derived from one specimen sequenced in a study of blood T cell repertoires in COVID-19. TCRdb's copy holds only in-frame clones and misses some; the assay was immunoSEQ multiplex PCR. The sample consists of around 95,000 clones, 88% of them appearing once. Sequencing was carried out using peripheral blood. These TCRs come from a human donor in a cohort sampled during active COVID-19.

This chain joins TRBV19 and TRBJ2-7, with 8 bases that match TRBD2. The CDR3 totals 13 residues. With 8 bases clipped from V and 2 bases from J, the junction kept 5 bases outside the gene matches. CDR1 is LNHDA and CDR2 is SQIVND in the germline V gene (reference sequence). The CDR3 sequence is CASRLASTYEQYF. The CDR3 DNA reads TGTGCCAGTCGACTAGCGTCGACCTACGAGCAGTACTTC.

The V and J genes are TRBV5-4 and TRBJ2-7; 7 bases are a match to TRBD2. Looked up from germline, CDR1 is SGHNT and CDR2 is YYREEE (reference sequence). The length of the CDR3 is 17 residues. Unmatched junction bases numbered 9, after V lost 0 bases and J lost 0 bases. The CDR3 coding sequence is TGTGCCAGCAGCTTGGCCGGATCGGCGGGAGTCTCCTACGAGCAGTACTTC. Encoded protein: CASSLAGSAGVSYEQYF.

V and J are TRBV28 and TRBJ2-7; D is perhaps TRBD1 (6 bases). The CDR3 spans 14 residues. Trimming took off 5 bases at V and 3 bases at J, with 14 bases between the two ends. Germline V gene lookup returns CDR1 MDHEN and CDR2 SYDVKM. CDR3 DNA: TGTGCCAGCAGTAAACCCGGGACACGCTACGAGCAGTACTTC. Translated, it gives CASSKPGTRYEQYF. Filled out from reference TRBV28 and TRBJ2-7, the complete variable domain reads DVKVTQSSRYLVKRTGEKVFLECVQDMDHENMFWYRQDPGLGLRLIYFSYDVKMKEKGDIPEGYSVSREKKERFSLILESASTNQTSMYLCASSKPGTRYEQYFGPGTRLTVT.

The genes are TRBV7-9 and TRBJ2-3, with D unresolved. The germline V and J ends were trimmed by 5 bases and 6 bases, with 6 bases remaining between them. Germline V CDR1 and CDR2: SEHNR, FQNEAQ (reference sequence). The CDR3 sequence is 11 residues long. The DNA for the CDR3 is TGTGCCAGCAGCGTACAGGATACGCAGTATTTT. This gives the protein CASSVQDTQYF.

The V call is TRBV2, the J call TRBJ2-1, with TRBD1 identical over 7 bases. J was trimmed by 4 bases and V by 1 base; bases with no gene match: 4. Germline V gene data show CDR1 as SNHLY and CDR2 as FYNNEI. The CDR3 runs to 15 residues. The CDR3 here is CASSEGQGPYNEQFF. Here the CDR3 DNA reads TGTGCCAGCAGTGAAGGACAGGGCCCGTACAATGAGCAGTTCTTC.

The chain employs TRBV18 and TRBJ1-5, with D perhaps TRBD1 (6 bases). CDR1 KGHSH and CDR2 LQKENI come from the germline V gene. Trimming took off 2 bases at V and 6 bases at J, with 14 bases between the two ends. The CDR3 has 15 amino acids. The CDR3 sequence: CASSPKLTGSQPQHF. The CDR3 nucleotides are TGTGCCAGCTCACCAAAATTAACAGGGAGTCAGCCCCAGCATTTT.

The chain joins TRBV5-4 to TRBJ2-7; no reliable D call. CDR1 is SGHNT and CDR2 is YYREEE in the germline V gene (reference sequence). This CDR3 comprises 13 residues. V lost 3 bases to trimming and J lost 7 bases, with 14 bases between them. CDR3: CASSSLSTEEQYF. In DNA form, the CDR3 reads TGTGCCAGCAGCTCACTATCGACTGAAGAGCAGTACTTC.

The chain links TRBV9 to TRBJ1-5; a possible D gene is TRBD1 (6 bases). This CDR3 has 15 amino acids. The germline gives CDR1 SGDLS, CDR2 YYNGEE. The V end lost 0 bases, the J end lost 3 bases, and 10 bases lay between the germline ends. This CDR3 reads CASSVGGQNNQPQHF. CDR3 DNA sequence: TGTGCCAGCAGCGTAGGAGGACAGAACAATCAGCCCCAGCATTTT.

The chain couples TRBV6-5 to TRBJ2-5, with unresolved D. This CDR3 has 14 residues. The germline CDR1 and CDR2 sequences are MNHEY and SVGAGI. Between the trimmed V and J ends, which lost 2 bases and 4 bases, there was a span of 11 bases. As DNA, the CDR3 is TGTGCCAGCAGTTACAATCCTCCCCCAGAGACCCAGTACTTC. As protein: CASSYNPPPETQYF.

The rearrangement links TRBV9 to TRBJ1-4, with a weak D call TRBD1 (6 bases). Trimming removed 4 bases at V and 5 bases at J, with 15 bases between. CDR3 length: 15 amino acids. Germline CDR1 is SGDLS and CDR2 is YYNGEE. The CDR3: CASSPGGASNEKLFF. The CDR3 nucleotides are TGTGCCAGCAGCCCCGGGGGGGCCTCAAATGAAAAACTGTTTTTT.

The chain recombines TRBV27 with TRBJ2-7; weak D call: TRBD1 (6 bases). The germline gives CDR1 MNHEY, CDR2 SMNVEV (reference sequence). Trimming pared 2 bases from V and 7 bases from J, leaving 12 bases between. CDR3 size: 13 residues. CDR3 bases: TGTGCCAGCAGTTTACAGGGGTCGGGGGAGCAGTACTTC. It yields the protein CASSLQGSGEQYF.

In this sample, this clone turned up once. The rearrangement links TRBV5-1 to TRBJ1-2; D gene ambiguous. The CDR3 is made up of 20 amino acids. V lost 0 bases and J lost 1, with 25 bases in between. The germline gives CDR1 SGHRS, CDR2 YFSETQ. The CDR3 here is CASSLALLFDGAPGNYGYTF. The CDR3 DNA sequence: TGCGCCAGCAGCTTGGCCCTCCTATTCGATGGAGCACCCGGTAACTATGGCTACACCTTC.

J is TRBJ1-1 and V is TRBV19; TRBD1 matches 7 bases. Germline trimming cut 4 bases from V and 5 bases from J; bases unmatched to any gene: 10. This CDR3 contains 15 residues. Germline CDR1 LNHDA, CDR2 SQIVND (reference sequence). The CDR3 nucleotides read TGTGCCAGTAGTACCAGGACAGGACCGATTACTGAAGCTTTCTTT. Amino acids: CASSTRTGPITEAFF.

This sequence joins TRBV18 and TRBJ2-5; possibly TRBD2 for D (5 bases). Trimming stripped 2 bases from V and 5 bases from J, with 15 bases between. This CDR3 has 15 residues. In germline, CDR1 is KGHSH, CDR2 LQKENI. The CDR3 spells CASSPMTGLGETQYF. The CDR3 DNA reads TGTGCCAGCTCACCAATGACGGGGTTGGGGGAGACCCAGTACTTC.

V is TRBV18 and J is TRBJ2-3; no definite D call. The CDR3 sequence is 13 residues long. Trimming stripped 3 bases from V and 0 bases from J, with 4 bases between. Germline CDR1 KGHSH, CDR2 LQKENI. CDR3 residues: CASSPPSTDTQYF. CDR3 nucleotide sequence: TGTGCCAGCTCACCCCCTAGCACAGATACGCAGTATTTT. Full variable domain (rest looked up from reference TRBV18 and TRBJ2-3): NAGVMQNPRHLVRRRGQEARLRCSPMKGHSHVYWYRQLPEEGLKFMVYLQKENIIDESGMPKERFSAEFPKEGPSILRIQQVVRGDSAAYFCASSPPSTDTQYFGPGTRLTVL.

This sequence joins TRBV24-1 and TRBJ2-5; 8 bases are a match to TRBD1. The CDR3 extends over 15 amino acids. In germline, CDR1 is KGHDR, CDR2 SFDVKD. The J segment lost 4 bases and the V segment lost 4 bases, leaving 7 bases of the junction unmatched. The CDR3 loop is CATSDRGRGGETQYF. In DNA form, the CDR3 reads TGTGCCACCAGTGACAGGGGGCGCGGAGGAGAGACCCAGTACTTC.

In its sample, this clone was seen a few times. CDR3 sequence: CASSLGGQKETQYF. The CDR3 nucleotides read TGTGCCAGCAGCTTGGGGGGCCAGAAAGAGACCCAGTACTTC. The V gene is TRBV5-4, the J gene TRBJ2-5; maybe TRBD1 (5 bases). The CDR3 spans 14 residues. V gave up 0 bases and J gave up 3 bases, with 9 bases separating them. Looked up from germline, CDR1 is SGHNT and CDR2 is YYREEE (reference sequence).

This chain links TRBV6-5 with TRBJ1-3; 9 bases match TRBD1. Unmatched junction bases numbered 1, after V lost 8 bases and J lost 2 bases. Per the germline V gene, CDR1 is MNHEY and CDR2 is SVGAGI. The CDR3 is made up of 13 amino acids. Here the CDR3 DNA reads TGTGCCAGCGGGGACAGGGCTGGAAACACCATATATTTT. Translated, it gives CASGDRAGNTIYF.

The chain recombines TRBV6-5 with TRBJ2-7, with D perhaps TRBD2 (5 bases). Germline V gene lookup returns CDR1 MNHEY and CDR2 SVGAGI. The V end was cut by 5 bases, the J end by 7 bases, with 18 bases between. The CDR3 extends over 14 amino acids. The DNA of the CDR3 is TGTGCCAGCAGTCCGGGCGAGGGTTTGAGGGAGCAGTACTTC. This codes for CASSPGEGLREQYF.

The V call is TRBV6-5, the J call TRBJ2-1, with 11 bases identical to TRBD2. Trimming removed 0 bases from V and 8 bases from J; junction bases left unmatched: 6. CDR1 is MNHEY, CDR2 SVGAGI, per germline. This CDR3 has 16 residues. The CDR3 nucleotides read TGTGCCAGCAGTTACTCAACTAGCGGGAGTAGGTATGAGCAGTTCTTC. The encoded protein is CASSYSTSGSRYEQFF.

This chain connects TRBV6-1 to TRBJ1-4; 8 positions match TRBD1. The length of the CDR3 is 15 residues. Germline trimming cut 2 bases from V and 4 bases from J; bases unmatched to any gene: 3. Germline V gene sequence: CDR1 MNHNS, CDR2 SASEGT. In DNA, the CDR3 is TGTGCCAGCAGTGAATGGACAGGGAATAATGAAAAACTGTTTTTT. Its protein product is CASSEWTGNNEKLFF.

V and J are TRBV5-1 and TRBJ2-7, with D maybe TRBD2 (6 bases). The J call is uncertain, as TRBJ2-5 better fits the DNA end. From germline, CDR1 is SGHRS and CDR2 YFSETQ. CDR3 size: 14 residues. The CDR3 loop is CASSRDSGKETQYF. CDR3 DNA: TGCGCCAGCAGCCGAGATAGCGGCAAAGAGACCCAGTACTTC.

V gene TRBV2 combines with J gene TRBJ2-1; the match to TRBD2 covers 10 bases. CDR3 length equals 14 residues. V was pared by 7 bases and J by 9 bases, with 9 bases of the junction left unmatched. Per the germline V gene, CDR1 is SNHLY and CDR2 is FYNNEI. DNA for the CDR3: TGTGCCAGCACAACTAGCGGGATAAGGGGTGAGCAGTTCTTC. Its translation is CASTTSGIRGEQFF.

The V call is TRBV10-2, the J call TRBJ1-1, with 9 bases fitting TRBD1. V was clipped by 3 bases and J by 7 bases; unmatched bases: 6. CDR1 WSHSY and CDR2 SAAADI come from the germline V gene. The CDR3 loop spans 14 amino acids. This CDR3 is CASSDPGTGNEAFF. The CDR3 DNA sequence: TGCGCCAGCAGTGATCCCGGGACAGGGAATGAAGCTTTCTTT.

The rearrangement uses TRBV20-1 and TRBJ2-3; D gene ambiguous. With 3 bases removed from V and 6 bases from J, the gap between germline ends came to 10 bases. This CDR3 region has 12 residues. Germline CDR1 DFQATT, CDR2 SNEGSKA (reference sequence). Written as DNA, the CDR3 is TGCAGTGCTAGTCCCGAACAGGATACGCAGTATTTT. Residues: CSASPEQDTQYF.

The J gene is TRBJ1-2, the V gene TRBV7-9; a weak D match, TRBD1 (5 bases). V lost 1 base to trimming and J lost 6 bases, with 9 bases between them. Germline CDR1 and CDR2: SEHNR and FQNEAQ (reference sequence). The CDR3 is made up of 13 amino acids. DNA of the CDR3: TGTGCCAGCAGCTTAGATCCAGGGAATGGCTACACCTTC. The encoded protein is CASSLDPGNGYTF.

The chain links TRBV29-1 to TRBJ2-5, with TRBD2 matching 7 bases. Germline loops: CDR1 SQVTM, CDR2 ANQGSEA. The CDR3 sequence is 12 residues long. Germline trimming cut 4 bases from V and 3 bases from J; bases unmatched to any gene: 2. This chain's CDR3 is CSVVLAEETQYF. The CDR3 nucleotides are TGCAGCGTTGTGCTAGCGGAAGAGACCCAGTACTTC.

Written as DNA, the CDR3 is TGTGCCAGCAGTTACGGCCTCTCTTTGGAGCAGTACTTC. Protein product: CASSYGLSLEQYF. The gene calls are TRBV6-5 and TRBJ2-7; D is uncertain. The CDR3 spans 13 residues. In germline, CDR1 is MNHEY, CDR2 SVGAGI. V gave up 2 bases and J gave up 7 bases, with 12 bases separating them.

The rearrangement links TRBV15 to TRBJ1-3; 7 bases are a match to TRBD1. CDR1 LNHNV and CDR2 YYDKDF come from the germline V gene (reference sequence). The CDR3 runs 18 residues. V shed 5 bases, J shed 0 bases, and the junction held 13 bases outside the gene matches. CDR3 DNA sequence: TGTGCCACCAGCCCCCGCGGACAGGACTTTTCCTCTGGAAACACCATATATTTT. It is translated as CATSPRGQDFSSGNTIYF.

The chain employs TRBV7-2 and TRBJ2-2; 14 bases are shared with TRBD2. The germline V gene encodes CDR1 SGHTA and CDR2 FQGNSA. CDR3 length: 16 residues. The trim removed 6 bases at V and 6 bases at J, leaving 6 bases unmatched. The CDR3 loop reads CASSSGTSGRSGELFF. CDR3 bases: TGTGCCAGCAGTTCCGGGACTAGCGGGAGATCCGGGGAGCTGTTTTTT.

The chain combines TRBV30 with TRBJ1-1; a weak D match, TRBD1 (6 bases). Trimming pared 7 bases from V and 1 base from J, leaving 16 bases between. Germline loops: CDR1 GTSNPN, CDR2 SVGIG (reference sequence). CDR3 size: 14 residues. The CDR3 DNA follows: TGTGCCTCCTACTCAGGGGTGGGGAACACTGAAGCTTTCTTT. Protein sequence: CASYSGVGNTEAFF.